These 23 T cell receptor beta chains originate from one sample sequenced in a study of blood T cell repertoires in COVID-19. Some clones are missing from TCRdb's copy, which holds only in-frame ones; the method was immunoSEQ multiplex PCR. This sample carries about 270,000 clones, 88% of them seen once, and the ten largest clones take about 4.1%. The specimen sequenced was peripheral blood. The receptor set was obtained from a man between 60 and 75 years old who had recovered from COVID-19.

V usage is TRBV19 and J usage is TRBJ1-5, with D tentatively TRBD1 (5 bases). Germline-derived CDR1 and CDR2 are LNHDA and SQIVND (reference sequence). The V and J ends lost 5 bases and 2 bases respectively, with 22 bases between them. The CDR3 is made up of 18 amino acids. Here the CDR3 reads CASSYMVRVGYGNQPQHF. The CDR3 DNA follows: TGTGCCAGTAGTTATATGGTCAGGGTAGGCTACGGCAATCAGCCCCAGCATTTT.

A single count supports this clone. The V call is TRBV2, the J call TRBJ1-5, with D possibly TRBD1 on 6 matching bases. This CDR3 spans 14 amino acids. V was shortened by 4 bases and J by 3 bases, with 10 bases between the two germline ends. CDR1 SNHLY and CDR2 FYNNEI come from the germline V gene. CDR3 residues: CASSGTDNNQPQHF. DNA of the CDR3: TGTGCCAGCAGTGGGACAGACAACAATCAGCCCCAGCATTTT.

The chain recombines TRBV19 with TRBJ1-5, with no clear D. Per the germline V gene, CDR1 is LNHDA and CDR2 is SQIVND (reference sequence). The length of the CDR3 is 14 residues. Trimming removed 7 bases from V and 7 bases from J, with 17 bases in between. The CDR3 loop is CASTPSPYLQPQHF. CDR3 nucleotides: TGTGCCAGTACCCCGTCCCCTTATTTGCAGCCCCAGCATTTT.

This CDR3 is CATSDPRTDWHTQYF. In nucleotides, the CDR3 is TGTGCCACCAGTGATCCCCGGACAGATTGGCATACGCAGTATTTT. The chain is built from TRBV24-1 and TRBJ2-3; perhaps TRBD1 as D (6 bases). Germline loops: CDR1 KGHDR, CDR2 SFDVKD. Trimming removed 3 bases at V and 7 bases at J, with 16 bases between. The CDR3 has 15 amino acids.

CDR3 bases: TGTGCCAGCAGTTACCACACCGGGACAAGTTATGGCTACACCTTC. Protein sequence: CASSYHTGTSYGYTF. The chain has TRBV6-6 and TRBJ1-2; perhaps TRBD1 as D (6 bases). Deletions cut 2 bases from V and 5 bases from J, with 15 bases between. CDR1 is MNHNY and CDR2 is SVGAGI in the germline V gene (reference sequence). The CDR3 loop spans 15 amino acids.

This clone was recorded once. This chain uses TRBV11-3 with TRBJ2-2, with 9 bases aligning to TRBD1. This CDR3 is built from 17 residues. CDR1 is SGHNT, CDR2 YENEEA, per germline. The trim removed 5 bases at V and 7 bases at J, leaving 14 bases unmatched. The CDR3 DNA reads as TGTGCCAGCAGCCCCTCCCTTCTCACAGGGGGCGGCGGGGAGCTGTTTTTT. Amino acids: CASSPSLLTGGGGELFF. Looking up the rest from reference TRBV11-3 and TRBJ2-2 gives the full variable domain: EAGVVQSPRYKIIEKKQPVAFWCNPISGHNTLYWYLQNLGQGPELLIRYENEEAVDDSQLPKDRFSAERLKGVDSTLKIQPAELGDSAVYLCASSPSLLTGGGGELFFGEGSRLTVL.

For the CDR3, the DNA is TGCAGCGTTGAAGGGCAGGGTCACACTGAAGCTTTCTTT. Amino acids: CSVEGQGHTEAFF. The rearrangement links TRBV29-1 to TRBJ1-1; the D gene is possibly TRBD1 (5 bases). Trimming took 1 base from V and 3 from J, leaving 9 bases between them. This CDR3 comprises 13 residues. Germline-derived CDR1 and CDR2 are SQVTM and ANQGSEA.

This clone occurred a few times. The genes are TRBV19 and TRBJ1-5, with D perhaps TRBD1 (5 bases). This CDR3 spans 13 amino acids. The V end was cut by 8 bases, the J end by 0 bases, with 8 bases between. The V gene's germline CDR1 is LNHDA and CDR2 SQIVND (reference sequence). The CDR3 nucleotides are TGTGCCAGTGGCGGGACTAGCAATCAGCCCCAGCATTTT. This translates into CASGGTSNQPQHF.

V is TRBV2 and J is TRBJ2-3, with a tentative D call TRBD2 (6 bases). This CDR3 is built from 11 residues. V lost 9 bases to trimming and J lost 6 bases, with 10 bases between them. CDR1 is SNHLY and CDR2 is FYNNEI in the germline V gene. The CDR3 sequence: CARSRGDTQYF. The DNA for the CDR3 is TGTGCCAGATCCCGGGGGGATACGCAGTATTTT.

The chain couples TRBV30 to TRBJ2-7; 7 positions match TRBD1. The CDR3 runs to 15 residues. The V gene's germline CDR1 is GTSNPN and CDR2 SVGIG (reference sequence). V lost 4 bases, J lost 3 bases, and 12 bases stayed unmatched. CDR3 amino acids: CAWKPTWDSNYEQYF. CDR3 nucleotides: TGTGCCTGGAAACCTACCTGGGACAGTAACTACGAGCAGTACTTC.

This chain connects TRBV7-3 to TRBJ1-1, with 7 bases matching TRBD1. V was clipped by 1 base and J by 1 base; unmatched bases: 3. Germline V lookup: CDR1 SGHTA, CDR2 FQGTGA. This CDR3 is 15 amino acids long. The CDR3 bases are TGTGCCAGCAGCTTAAGCGGGACAGCGAACACTGAAGCTTTCTTT. Translation: CASSLSGTANTEAFF.

This clone was found a few times. V is TRBV5-1 and J is TRBJ2-1, with 10 bases identical to TRBD2. V shed 4 bases, J shed 7 bases, and the junction held 14 bases outside the gene matches. Germline CDR1 is SGHRS and CDR2 is YFSETQ. CDR3 length: 17 amino acids. CDR3 sequence: CASSLAAAGGPRNEQFF. The CDR3 nucleotides read TGCGCCAGCAGCCTGGCGGCAGCGGGGGGGCCGAGAAATGAGCAGTTCTTC.

The CDR3 protein is CASSSTGTAATEAFF. CDR3 bases: TGCGCCAGCAGCTCAACCGGGACAGCGGCCACTGAAGCTTTCTTT. The V and J genes are TRBV5-1 and TRBJ1-1, with 7 bases aligning to TRBD1. Germline CDR1 and CDR2: SGHRS and YFSETQ. The CDR3 totals 15 residues. Trimming at V came to 3 bases and at J to 4 bases, leaving 9 bases not matched to a gene. The full variable domain, rest sourced from reference TRBV5-1 and TRBJ1-1, is KAGVTQTPRYLIKTRGQQVTLSCSPISGHRSVSWYQQTPGQGLQFLFEYFSETQRNKGNFPGRFSGRQFSNSRSEMNVSTLELGDSALYLCASSSTGTAATEAFFGQGTRLTVV.

The gene calls are TRBV6-5 and TRBJ2-5, with TRBD2 matching 9 bases. CDR1 and CDR2 from the germline V gene are MNHEY and SVGAGI. CDR3 length: 15 amino acids. The trim removed 4 bases at V and 1 base at J, leaving 4 bases unmatched. CDR3 bases: TGTGCCAGCAGTTCTCAGCGGGGGGTCCAAGAGACCCAGTACTTC. Its protein is CASSSQRGVQETQYF.

The chain joins TRBV9 to TRBJ2-1, with TRBD2 matching 15 bases. V was pared by 4 bases and J by 6 bases, with 8 bases of the junction left unmatched. The germline V gene encodes CDR1 SGDLS and CDR2 YYNGEE. There are 17 residues in the CDR3. The DNA of the CDR3 is TGTGCCAGCAGCCTGCGGACTAGCGGGGGGGCGGGCAATGAGCAGTTCTTC. The encoded protein is CASSLRTSGGAGNEQFF.

CDR3 in amino acids: CASLQPSGGVETQYF. The CDR3 DNA reads TGTGCCAGCCTACAGCCTAGCGGGGGGGTCGAGACCCAGTACTTC. The rearrangement joins TRBV7-8 to TRBJ2-5; 12 nucleotides agree with TRBD2. This CDR3 comprises 15 residues. V trimming: 8 bases; J trimming: 5 bases; junction bases outside the gene matches: 9. The germline gives CDR1 SGHVS, CDR2 FQNEAQ.

V and J are TRBV10-2 and TRBJ2-3; a weak D match, TRBD2 (6 bases). V dropped 8 bases and J dropped 1 base, with 22 bases sitting between them. The CDR3 contains 17 residues. Germline lookup yields CDR1 WSHSY and CDR2 SAAADI. The CDR3 nucleotides read TGCGCCAGCGATCCGGGACTCCAGGCTTTCGGCACAGATACGCAGTATTTT. Translated, it gives CASDPGLQAFGTDTQYF.

This clone occurred once. This sequence joins TRBV12-3 or TRBV12-4 and TRBJ1-1; 7 nucleotides agree with TRBD1. The CDR3 loop spans 13 amino acids. The V and J ends lost 6 bases and 7 bases, in that order; junction bases with no gene match: 8. CDR3 in amino acids: CASSLRGFYEAFF. Written as DNA, the CDR3 is TGTGCCAGCAGCCTCAGGGGGTTCTATGAAGCTTTCTTT.

The chain is built from TRBV30 and TRBJ1-3; 9 bases are a match to TRBD1. This CDR3 is built from 14 residues. J gave up 11 bases and V 2 bases, and 10 bases lay outside the gene matches. CDR1 is GTSNPN, CDR2 SVGIG, per germline (reference sequence). In DNA, the CDR3 is TGTGCCTGGAGTTGGGACAGGGCCCAAATAGCCATATATTTT. Its translation: CAWSWDRAQIAIYF. The full variable domain, completed using reference TRBV30 and TRBJ1-3, is SQTIHQWPATLVQPVGSPLSLECTVEGTSNPNLYWYRQAAGRGLQLLFYSVGIGQISSEVPQNLSASRPQDRQFILSSKKLLLSDSGFYLCAWSWDRAQIAIYFGEGSWLTVV.

This clone was counted a single time. V is TRBV7-3 and J is TRBJ1-2; the D is unclear. Trimming left V 2 bases short and J 6 bases short, with 10 bases between. Germline V lookup: CDR1 SGHTA, CDR2 FQGTGA. This CDR3 comprises 13 residues. This CDR3 reads CASSLGPPNGYTF. Here the CDR3 DNA reads TGTGCCAGCAGCTTAGGGCCGCCTAATGGCTACACCTTC.

The V call is TRBV24-1, the J call TRBJ2-7; D is possibly TRBD1 (6 bases). The V end was cut by 5 bases, the J end by 3 bases, with 16 bases between. Germline lookup yields CDR1 KGHDR and CDR2 SFDVKD. This CDR3 region has 15 residues. This CDR3 reads CATSGGQGAYYEQYF. CDR3 sequence (DNA): TGTGCCACCAGTGGGGGGCAGGGCGCGTACTACGAGCAGTACTTC.

This clone appeared a single time. The chain recombines TRBV19 with TRBJ2-1, with 9 bases lining up with TRBD2. V lost 8 bases to trimming and J lost 2 bases; unmatched junction nucleotides: 7. This CDR3 contains 15 residues. Germline V gives CDR1 LNHDA, CDR2 SQIVND (reference sequence). The CDR3 nucleotides read TGTGCCAGTTGTTTGGTAGCGGGGGCCTACAATGAGCAGTTCTTC. Translated, it gives CASCLVAGAYNEQFF.

The V gene is TRBV6-5, the J gene TRBJ1-5; tentative D call: TRBD1 (5 bases). Looked up from germline, CDR1 is MNHEY and CDR2 is SVGAGI. V lost 6 bases and J 4 bases, leaving 10 bases between the germline ends. The CDR3 runs 13 residues. In DNA form, the CDR3 reads TGTGCCAGCAGGATTGACAGAAATCAGCCCCAGCATTTT. Translated: CASRIDRNQPQHF.